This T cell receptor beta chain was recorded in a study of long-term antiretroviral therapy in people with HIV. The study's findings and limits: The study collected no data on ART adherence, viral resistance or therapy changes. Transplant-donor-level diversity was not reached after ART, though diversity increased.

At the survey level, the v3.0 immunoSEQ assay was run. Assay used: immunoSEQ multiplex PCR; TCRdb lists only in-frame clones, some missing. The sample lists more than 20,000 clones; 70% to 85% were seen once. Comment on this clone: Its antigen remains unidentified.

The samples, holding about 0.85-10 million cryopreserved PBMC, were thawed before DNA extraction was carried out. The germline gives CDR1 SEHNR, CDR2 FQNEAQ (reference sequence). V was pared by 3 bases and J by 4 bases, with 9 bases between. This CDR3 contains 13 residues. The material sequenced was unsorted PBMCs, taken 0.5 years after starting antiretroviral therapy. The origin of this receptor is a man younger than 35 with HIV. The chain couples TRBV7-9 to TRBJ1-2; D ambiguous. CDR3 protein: CASSFGPSYGYTF. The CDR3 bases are TGTGCCAGCAGCTTCGGCCCGAGCTATGGCTACACCTTC. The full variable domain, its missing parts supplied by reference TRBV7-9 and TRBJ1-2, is DTGVSQNPRHKITKRGQNVTFRCDPISEHNRLYWYRQTLGQGPEFLTYFQNEAQLEKSRLLSDRFSAERPKGSFSTLEIQRTEQGDSAMYLCASSFGPSYGYTFGSGTRLTVV.